The clone carrying this T cell receptor beta chain was observed at least ten times. Each CDR3 protein is one row after TCRdb ran MiXCR on the PCR reads. Of tens of thousands of distinct CDR3 sequences detected, roughly 54% appear once; the ten largest clones hold under 35%. These data belong to a study of CD4 and CD8 cells across lung adenocarcinoma regions. The germline V gene encodes CDR1 MNHEY and CDR2 SVGAGI. The CDR3 consists of 14 residues. V lost 2 bases and J lost 8, with 15 bases in between. The receptor was isolated from a female donor with lung adenocarcinoma. The CD4 and CD8 labels of this study may be unreliable. The rearrangement joins TRBV6-5 to TRBJ1-2; D unclear. Material: CD8+ T cells from the center of a lung tumor. The CDR3 bases are TGTGCCAGCAGTTACGGAGTTCAAGCGGGGGGCTACACCTTC. This sequence encodes CASSYGVQAGGYTF.